The 30 T cell receptor beta chains reported below all come from one sample, sequenced in a study of T cells after posttransplantation cyclophosphamide. Profiled with immunoSEQ multiplex PCR; TCRdb holds only in-frame clones, not every one. The sample was found to contain about 33,000 clones, and every one recurs. The sample taken for sequencing was PBMCs. Every receptor here comes from a girl aged 5-17 years in good health, CMV-negative, and a related stem cell transplant donor.

The chain uses TRBV7-9 and TRBJ2-1; TRBD1 aligns across 9 bases. The CDR3 runs 15 residues. In germline, CDR1 is SEHNR, CDR2 FQNEAQ (reference sequence). J gave up 8 bases and V 5 bases, and 10 bases lay outside the gene matches. The chain's CDR3 is CASSPRQGGWDEQFF. CDR3 DNA sequence: TGTGCCAGCAGCCCCCGACAGGGGGGGTGGGATGAGCAGTTCTTC.

This clone was counted many times. The V and J genes are TRBV28 and TRBJ1-1, with 10 bases matching TRBD1. Per germline, CDR1 MDHEN and CDR2 SYDVKM. The CDR3 loop spans 15 amino acids. The junction had 7 bases not matched to a gene; V was cut back by 6 bases and J by 3 bases. The chain's CDR3 is CASSPHDRGHTEAFF. The CDR3 DNA reads as TGTGCCAGCAGCCCCCATGACAGGGGGCACACTGAAGCTTTCTTT. The full variable domain, completed using reference TRBV28 and TRBJ1-1, is DVKVTQSSRYLVKRTGEKVFLECVQDMDHENMFWYRQDPGLGLRLIYFSYDVKMKEKGDIPEGYSVSREKKERFSLILESASTNQTSMYLCASSPHDRGHTEAFFGQGTRLTVV.

This clone has a count of ten or more. V usage is TRBV10-3 and J usage is TRBJ1-4; 9 nucleotides align to TRBD1. V lost 3 bases and J lost 4; bases outside the gene matches: 9. Germline loops: CDR1 ENHRY, CDR2 SYGVKD. This CDR3 comprises 17 residues. The CDR3 nucleotides read TGTGCCATCAGTGAACGACAGGGGGTAAGGGGTAATGAAAAACTGTTTTTT. Its protein is CAISERQGVRGNEKLFF.

This clone was observed many times. The chain joins TRBV7-3 to TRBJ2-7; the D gene is possibly TRBD2 (6 bases). From germline, CDR1 is SGHTA and CDR2 FQGTGA. V was shortened by 2 bases and J by 7 bases, with 12 bases between the two germline ends. The CDR3 length is 13 residues. CDR3 residues: CASSLRPGREQYF. CDR3 coding DNA: TGTGCCAGCAGCTTACGCCCAGGGAGGGAGCAGTACTTC.

The chain combines TRBV25-1 with TRBJ2-5; perhaps TRBD2 as D (7 bases). The germline CDR1 and CDR2 sequences are MGHDK and SYGVNS. The CDR3 runs 15 residues. Trimming stripped 1 base from V and 4 bases from J, with 13 bases between. This chain's CDR3 is CASSEWGGRSETQYF. The CDR3 nucleotides read TGTGCCAGCAGTGAATGGGGGGGGCGGTCAGAGACCCAGTACTTC.

This clone was found a few times. The rearrangement uses TRBV5-1 and TRBJ2-5, with 11 bases that match TRBD2. This CDR3 region has 16 residues. Germline CDR1 SGHRS, CDR2 YFSETQ. After removal of 4 bases from V and 3 bases from J, the junction contained 8 bases not matched to a gene. Here the CDR3 DNA reads TGCGCCAGCAGCGCTCAGACTAGCGGGGAAGAAGAGACCCAGTACTTC. As protein: CASSAQTSGEEETQYF.

This clone has only a few counts. V gene TRBV29-1 combines with J gene TRBJ2-7, with 11 positions matching TRBD1. V trimming: 6 bases; J trimming: 3 bases; junction bases outside the gene matches: 7. This CDR3 is 14 amino acids long. CDR1 and CDR2 from the germline V gene are SQVTM and ANQGSEA. For the CDR3, the DNA is TGCAGCGTCGGGGCGGGGACAGGGGGCTACGAGCAGTACTTC. The encoded protein is CSVGAGTGGYEQYF.

This clone was counted ten times or more. The CDR3 DNA is TGTGCCAGTAGACTAGCGGGAAAGGAGACCCAGTACTTC. Translated, it gives CASRLAGKETQYF. The gene calls are TRBV19 and TRBJ2-5, with 10 positions matching TRBD2. V lost 6 bases and J lost 5; bases outside the gene matches: 3. CDR1 is LNHDA, CDR2 SQIVND, per germline (reference sequence). The CDR3 extends over 13 amino acids.

This clone was counted between two and nine times. The gene calls are TRBV11-3 and TRBJ2-1; weak D call: TRBD2 (6 bases). The CDR3 totals 15 residues. The V end lost 1 base, the J end lost 9 bases, and 16 bases lay between the germline ends. Germline CDR1 is SGHNT and CDR2 is YENEEA. Here the CDR3 DNA reads TGTGCCAGCAGCTTAGGGAGGGCGCTAACTAGTGAGCAGTTCTTC. It yields the protein CASSLGRALTSEQFF.

The rearrangement uses TRBV6-5 and TRBJ2-1, with 10 bases lining up with TRBD2. The CDR3 sequence is 15 residues long. Losses at the gene ends were 6 bases for V and 7 bases for J; bases not matched to a gene: 9. Germline lookup yields CDR1 MNHEY and CDR2 SVGAGI. The CDR3 spells CASSISGGAGNEQFF. The CDR3 DNA reads TGTGCCAGCAGCATAAGCGGGGGGGCTGGAAATGAGCAGTTCTTC.

This clone has ten or more counts. The gene calls are TRBV2 and TRBJ2-5; tentatively, D is TRBD2 (5 bases). Germline CDR1 SNHLY, CDR2 FYNNEI. Between the trimmed V and J ends, which lost 9 bases and 5 bases, there was a span of 13 bases. The CDR3 spans 12 residues. This CDR3 reads CARNEGFETQYF. The CDR3 nucleotides are TGTGCCAGAAATGAGGGATTCGAGACCCAGTACTTC.

This clone was observed many times. The V call is TRBV9, the J call TRBJ1-5; 7 bases line up with TRBD1. The CDR3 length is 14 residues. Germline CDR1 and CDR2: SGDLS and YYNGEE. J gave up 5 bases and V 4 bases, and 6 bases lay outside the gene matches. CDR3 bases: TGTGCCAGCAGCATGACAGGGACCGATCAGCCCCAGCATTTT. This translates into CASSMTGTDQPQHF.

This clone was seen many times. The gene calls are TRBV2 and TRBJ2-7, with a weak D call TRBD2 (6 bases). CDR1 SNHLY and CDR2 FYNNEI come from the germline V gene. CDR3 size: 13 residues. Trimming took off 6 bases at V and 2 bases at J, with 11 bases between the two ends. The CDR3 is CASSPAGTYEQYF. CDR3 DNA sequence: TGTGCCAGCAGCCCTGCGGGGACCTACGAGCAGTACTTC.

With regard to this clone: Since a much larger clone is just one base distant, this may be a read error. The chain has TRBV5-1 and TRBJ1-3, with TRBD1 matching over 7 bases. The germline V gene has CDR1 SGHRS and CDR2 YFSETQ. The CDR3 is 17 amino acids. For the CDR3, the DNA is TGCGCCAGCAGCTTGGACCAGACAGGGAGGATAAGAAACACCACATATTTT. Translation gives CASSLDQTGRIRNTTYF.

This clone was seen ten or more times. J is TRBJ1-2 and V is TRBV19; maybe TRBD1 (5 bases). Per germline, CDR1 LNHDA and CDR2 SQIVND (reference sequence). The CDR3 is made up of 16 amino acids. V lost 3 bases, J lost 4 bases, and 18 bases lay in between. DNA of the CDR3: TGTGCCAGTAGTATGGGGCTCCCGGAGAGTCGCTATGGCTACACCTTC. Residues: CASSMGLPESRYGYTF.

This clone was detected ten times or more. This chain uses TRBV19 with TRBJ2-3, with 10 bases lining up with TRBD2. V was clipped by 4 bases and J by 3 bases; unmatched bases: 10. The CDR3 has 17 residues. Germline V gene data show CDR1 as LNHDA and CDR2 as SQIVND (reference sequence). The CDR3 region is CASSTLLAGAETDTQYF. CDR3 sequence (DNA): TGTGCCAGTAGTACGCTCCTAGCGGGAGCTGAGACAGATACGCAGTATTTT.

There are a few counts of this clone. The chain combines TRBV5-6 with TRBJ1-3; 8 nucleotides align to TRBD1. The CDR3 consists of 15 residues. CDR1 SGHDT and CDR2 YYEEEE come from the germline V gene. Trimming cost V 3 bases and J 4 bases; bases outside gene matches: 6. The CDR3, as DNA: TGTGCCAGCAGCTCGTGGACAGGGTCAGGAAACACCATATATTTT. Protein: CASSSWTGSGNTIYF.

This clone has more than one count but fewer than ten. The gene calls are TRBV6-1 and TRBJ1-2, with a possible D match to TRBD1 (6 bases). CDR1 is MNHNS and CDR2 is SASEGT in the germline V gene. V gave up 4 bases and J gave up 0 bases, with 9 bases separating them. The CDR3 is made up of 14 amino acids. CDR3 sequence: CASSGEGANYGYTF. Written as DNA, the CDR3 is TGTGCCAGCAGTGGGGAGGGGGCTAACTATGGCTACACCTTC.

This clone appeared a few times. This sequence joins TRBV11-2 and TRBJ2-4, with 9 bases aligning to TRBD1. Germline V gene sequence: CDR1 SGHAT, CDR2 FQNNGV. Trimming removed 0 bases from V and 8 bases from J; junction bases left unmatched: 8. The CDR3 is made up of 16 amino acids. CDR3 nucleotides: TGTGCCAGCAGCTTAGACGCGCGTAGGACAGGGGACATTCAGTACTTC. Its translation is CASSLDARRTGDIQYF.

The chain links TRBV27 to TRBJ1-6, with 8 bases identical to TRBD1. This CDR3 has 15 residues. V shed 6 bases and J 9 bases; nucleotides not matched to a gene: 10. Germline loops: CDR1 MNHEY, CDR2 SMNVEV (reference sequence). The CDR3 reads CASRLGQGGSSPLHF. The DNA for the CDR3 is TGTGCCAGCAGACTCGGACAGGGTGGTAGTTCACCCCTCCACTTT.

This clone was observed a few times. V is TRBV5-1 and J is TRBJ2-7, with no clear D. The CDR3 is 15 residues long. V gave up 0 bases and J gave up 1 base, with 11 bases separating them. Germline CDR1 SGHRS, CDR2 YFSETQ. The CDR3 here is CASSLGPSGSYEQYF. The CDR3 coding sequence is TGCGCCAGCAGCTTGGGCCCATCCGGTTCCTACGAGCAGTACTTC.

This clone occurred many times. This chain joins TRBV5-1 and TRBJ2-2; 10 bases map to TRBD1. J gave up 5 bases and V 4 bases, and 11 bases lay outside the gene matches. Looked up from germline, CDR1 is SGHRS and CDR2 is YFSETQ. The length of the CDR3 is 17 residues. DNA of the CDR3: TGCGCCAGCAGCGGGGGACAGGGGTTATCAGGGACCGGGGAGCTGTTTTTT. Translation: CASSGGQGLSGTGELFF.

This clone has ten or more counts. CDR3 sequence reads: CAITRGGELNEQYF. CDR3 nucleotides: TGTGCCATCACACGGGGGGGCGAACTAAACGAGCAGTACTTC. The chain combines TRBV10-3 with TRBJ2-7, with 8 bases that match TRBD2. The CDR3 runs to 14 residues. In germline, CDR1 is ENHRY, CDR2 SYGVKD. With V trimmed by 7 bases and J by 5 bases, 10 bases remained unmatched.

This clone was seen at least ten times. The genes are TRBV2 and TRBJ1-5, with 9 bases aligning to TRBD1. Germline V CDR1 and CDR2: SNHLY, FYNNEI. The CDR3 spans 16 residues. V shed 0 bases and J 5 bases; nucleotides not matched to a gene: 5. The CDR3 here is CASSEAGGQGHQPQHF. The CDR3 DNA is TGTGCCAGCAGTGAAGCGGGAGGACAGGGGCATCAGCCCCAGCATTTT.

The table lists this clone with a few counts. The chain is built from TRBV6-5 and TRBJ1-2; 7 bases are a match to TRBD1. CDR1 is MNHEY, CDR2 SVGAGI, per germline. V lost 6 bases, J lost 8 bases, and 6 bases stayed unmatched. The CDR3 consists of 12 residues. CDR3: CASRQGSRGYTF. Here the CDR3 DNA reads TGTGCCAGCAGACAGGGGTCGAGGGGCTACACCTTC.

This chain joins TRBV9 and TRBJ1-3, with TRBD1 matching over 9 bases. Per the germline V gene, CDR1 is SGDLS and CDR2 is YYNGEE. The V segment lost 4 bases and the J segment 2 bases; nucleotides outside the gene matches: 10. The CDR3 is made up of 17 amino acids. CDR3 bases: TGTGCCAGCAGCTCACAGGACAGGGGCGATCCTGGAAACACCATATATTTT. It yields the protein CASSSQDRGDPGNTIYF.

This clone was seen ten or more times. V and J are TRBV9 and TRBJ1-1; TRBD1 might be the D (6 bases). The CDR3 is 12 amino acids. Trimming left V 0 bases short and J 8 bases short, with 8 bases between. CDR1 is SGDLS and CDR2 is YYNGEE in the germline V gene. The CDR3 DNA sequence: TGTGCCAGCAGCGTAGAGGGACAAGAAGCTTTCTTT. Amino acid sequence: CASSVEGQEAFF.

This clone appeared many times. The CDR3 region has the DNA TGTGCCAGCAGGACAGGCGGGAACACTGAAGCTTTCTTT. Translation: CASRTGGNTEAFF. The chain has TRBV5-6 and TRBJ1-1, with a possible D match to TRBD1 (6 bases). The germline V and J ends were trimmed by 5 bases and 1 base, with 9 bases remaining between them. Germline lookup yields CDR1 SGHDT and CDR2 YYEEEE. The CDR3 is 13 residues long.

This clone was observed many times. The V gene is TRBV19, the J gene TRBJ2-1; 8 bases line up with TRBD2. This CDR3 contains 16 residues. Germline V lookup: CDR1 LNHDA, CDR2 SQIVND (reference sequence). Losses at the gene ends were 0 bases for V and 5 bases for J; bases not matched to a gene: 6. CDR3 amino acids: CASSIDTSGLNNEQFF. The DNA for the CDR3 is TGTGCCAGTAGTATAGATACTAGCGGACTGAACAATGAGCAGTTCTTC.

The chain couples TRBV13 to TRBJ2-7; D remains ambiguous. The length of the CDR3 is 12 residues. Trimming removed 5 bases from V and 0 bases from J, with 5 bases in between. Per the germline V gene, CDR1 is PRHDT and CDR2 is FYEKMQ (reference sequence). CDR3 residues: CASSISSYEQYF. CDR3 in DNA: TGTGCCAGCAGCATTAGCTCCTACGAGCAGTACTTC.